A single sample gave rise to the 17 T cell receptor beta chains below, sequenced in a study of CD8+ T cells in alopecia areata. Extraction of RNA preceded its reverse transcription into cDNA, which served as the sequencing template. Method: immunoSEQ multiplex PCR; TCRdb's copy keeps in-frame clones and lacks some. The data show 10,000 to 15,000 clones, under 65% seen once. From alopecia areata patients, lesional scalp punch biopsies and peripheral blood were collected. The sequenced sample consisted of skin. These receptors were obtained from a human donor with alopecia areata.

Only a few counts were recorded for this clone. The chain joins TRBV15 to TRBJ2-1, with D possibly being TRBD2 (5 bases). The CDR3 contains 16 residues. Germline V gene data show CDR1 as LNHNV and CDR2 as YYDKDF (reference sequence). The germline V and J ends were trimmed by 2 bases and 10 bases, with 21 bases remaining between them. The CDR3: CATSRQSGLSQYEQFF. CDR3 DNA sequence: TGTGCCACCAGCAGACAAAGTGGACTCTCACAATACGAGCAGTTCTTC.

The J gene is TRBJ2-7, the V gene TRBV5-1; no reliable D call. V lost 4 bases and J 7 bases, leaving 15 bases between the germline ends. The CDR3 is 13 amino acids. Germline-derived CDR1 and CDR2 are SGHRS and YFSETQ. The CDR3 region is CASSPWTGGEQYF. CDR3 sequence (DNA): TGCGCCAGCAGCCCCTGGACCGGTGGTGAGCAGTACTTC.

The chain recombines TRBV5-1 with TRBJ2-7; D possibly matches TRBD1 or TRBD2 (5 bases each). V was shortened by 3 bases and J by 2 bases, with 12 bases between the two germline ends. This CDR3 comprises 14 residues. Looked up from germline, CDR1 is SGHRS and CDR2 is YFSETQ. CDR3 DNA sequence: TGCGCCAGCAGCTCCCCGGGACGGACCTACGAGCAGTACTTC. As protein: CASSSPGRTYEQYF.

Turning to this clone: Mismatch with germline at one junction end may stem from a read error. The chain combines TRBV7-9 with TRBJ2-1; a possible D gene is TRBD1 (5 bases). The CDR3 covers 11 residues. The V gene's germline CDR1 is SEHNR and CDR2 FQNEAQ (reference sequence). CDR3 DNA sequence: TGTGCCAGCAGCTCGGCCCCAATGGGGCTCTTC. This encodes CASSSAPMGLF.

This rearrangement joins TRBV5-1 to TRBJ2-5, with 7 bases lining up with TRBD2. V gave up 9 bases and J gave up 5 bases; unmatched junction bases: 13. Germline V lookup: CDR1 SGHRS, CDR2 YFSETQ. This CDR3 has 14 amino acids. CDR3 sequence: CATRLALGGETQYF. The CDR3 DNA sequence: TGCGCCACCAGACTAGCTCTGGGCGGCGAGACCCAGTACTTC.

This chain connects TRBV6-5 to TRBJ2-7; D may be TRBD1 (6 bases). Germline V CDR1 and CDR2: MNHEY, SVGAGI. V was pared by 5 bases and J by 3 bases, with 17 bases between. The CDR3 is made up of 15 amino acids. CDR3 coding DNA: TGTGCCAGCAGTAGATATACAGGGAATGGCTACGAGCAGTACTTC. The encoded protein is CASSRYTGNGYEQYF.

The gene calls are TRBV20-1 and TRBJ2-1; D is unresolved. The germline gives CDR1 DFQATT, CDR2 SNEGSKA (reference sequence). This CDR3 spans 9 amino acids. Trimming removed 8 bases at V and 10 bases at J, with 9 bases between. The CDR3 protein is CSPSSEQFF. The CDR3 DNA follows: TGCAGTCCCTCTTCGGAGCAGTTCTTC.

The V call is TRBV19, the J call TRBJ1-2; D is uncertain. Germline CDR1 and CDR2: LNHDA and SQIVND (reference sequence). The CDR3 consists of 11 residues. Trimming took 5 bases from V and 8 from J, leaving 9 bases between them. Here the CDR3 reads CASSLRGGYTF. The CDR3 nucleotides read TGTGCCAGTAGTCTGCGGGGAGGCTACACCTTC.

This chain links TRBV5-1 with TRBJ2-3, with 8 bases lining up with TRBD2. CDR1 and CDR2 (germline): SGHRS, YFSETQ. V was pared by 7 bases and J by 2 bases, with 12 bases of the junction left unmatched. The CDR3 covers 16 residues. The CDR3 here is CASGSQAGDYTDTQYF. The DNA of the CDR3 is TGCGCCAGCGGATCCCAAGCGGGAGATTACACAGATACGCAGTATTTT.

This clone has a handful of counts. The chain has TRBV7-9 and TRBJ2-7, with D possibly matching TRBD2 (5 bases). Germline assignment: CDR1 SEHNR and CDR2 FQNEAQ (reference sequence). Trimming cost V 5 bases and J 4 bases, with 18 bases left between them. The CDR3 runs to 15 residues. CDR3 loop: CASSPRGGLGYEQYF. The CDR3 nucleotides are TGTGCCAGCAGCCCTAGAGGAGGCCTGGGATACGAGCAGTACTTC.

The chain recombines TRBV19 with TRBJ1-6; 7 bases line up with TRBD1. CDR1 is LNHDA and CDR2 is SQIVND in the germline V gene (reference sequence). Losses at the gene ends were 8 bases for V and 7 bases for J; bases not matched to a gene: 5. The CDR3 extends over 13 amino acids. The CDR3, as DNA: TGTGCCAGTGGCCGGGACAGAAATTCACCCCTCCACTTT. As protein: CASGRDRNSPLHF.

The rearrangement links TRBV5-6 to TRBJ1-4; D is unresolved. The CDR3 sequence is 14 residues long. Per germline, CDR1 SGHDT and CDR2 YYEEEE. The ends were cut back, 0 bases at V and 5 bases at J, with 8 bases in the middle. CDR3 amino acids: CASSLAGNNEKLFF. CDR3 nucleotides: TGTGCCAGCAGCTTGGCCGGGAACAATGAAAAACTGTTTTTT.

J is TRBJ1-5 and V is TRBV4-2; D ambiguous. V lost 1 base and J lost 8, with 9 bases in between. The CDR3 has 13 amino acids. Germline V CDR1 and CDR2: LGHNA, YNFKEQ. The DNA of the CDR3 is TGTGCCAGCAGCCAAGGCACCCGGGAGCCCCAGCATTTT. It codes for CASSQGTREPQHF.

A few counts support this clone. The chain carries TRBV29-1 and TRBJ2-1; D is possibly TRBD1 (5 bases). CDR1 and CDR2 (germline): SQVTM, ANQGSEA. V lost 3 bases and J lost 11, with 8 bases in between. This CDR3 region has 10 residues. CDR3 in amino acids: CSVDKGQQFF. The CDR3 DNA reads TGCAGCGTTGACAAGGGGCAGCAGTTCTTC.

The V gene is TRBV7-1, the J gene TRBJ2-3; D uncertain. TRBV7-1 is an ORF, with its function uncertain. Trimming stripped 4 bases from V and 4 bases from J, with 12 bases between. CDR3 length equals 14 residues. The CDR3 DNA sequence: TGTGCCAGCAGCTTAGGCCCGTTTCCAGATACGCAGTATTTT. Its protein product is CASSLGPFPDTQYF.

This clone was found a few times. The junction does not match germline at one end; this may be a read error. This rearrangement joins TRBV18 to TRBJ2-5, with TRBD1 as a possible D gene (5 bases). In germline, CDR1 is KGHSH, CDR2 LQKENI. The CDR3 covers 17 residues. The CDR3 loop is CASSPPLGARHQETQYF. As DNA, the CDR3 is TGTGCCAGCTCACCCCCACTTGGGGCCCGGCACCAGGAGACCCAGTACTTC.

The chain employs TRBV6-6 and TRBJ2-5, with 11 bases aligning to TRBD1. TRBJ2-7 matches the DNA end more closely, so the J call is doubtful. This CDR3 is 14 amino acids long. The germline CDR1 and CDR2 sequences are MNHNY and SVGAGI (reference sequence). The CDR3 here is CASSSSGTGGEQYF. CDR3 nucleotide sequence: TGTGCCAGCAGTTCTTCCGGGACAGGGGGCGAGCAGTACTTC.